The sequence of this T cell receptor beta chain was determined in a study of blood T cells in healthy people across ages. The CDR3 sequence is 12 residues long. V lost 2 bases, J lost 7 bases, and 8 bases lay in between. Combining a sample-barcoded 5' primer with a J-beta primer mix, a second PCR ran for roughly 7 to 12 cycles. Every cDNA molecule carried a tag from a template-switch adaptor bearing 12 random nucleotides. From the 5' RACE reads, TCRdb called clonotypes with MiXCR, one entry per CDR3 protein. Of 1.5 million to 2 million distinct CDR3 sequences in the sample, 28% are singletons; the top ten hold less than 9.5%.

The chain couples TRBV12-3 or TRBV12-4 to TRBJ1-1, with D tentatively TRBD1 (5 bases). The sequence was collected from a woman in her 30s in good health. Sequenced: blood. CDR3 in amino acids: CASSLRQGEAFF. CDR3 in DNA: TGTGCCAGCAGTTTAAGGCAGGGTGAAGCTTTCTTT.